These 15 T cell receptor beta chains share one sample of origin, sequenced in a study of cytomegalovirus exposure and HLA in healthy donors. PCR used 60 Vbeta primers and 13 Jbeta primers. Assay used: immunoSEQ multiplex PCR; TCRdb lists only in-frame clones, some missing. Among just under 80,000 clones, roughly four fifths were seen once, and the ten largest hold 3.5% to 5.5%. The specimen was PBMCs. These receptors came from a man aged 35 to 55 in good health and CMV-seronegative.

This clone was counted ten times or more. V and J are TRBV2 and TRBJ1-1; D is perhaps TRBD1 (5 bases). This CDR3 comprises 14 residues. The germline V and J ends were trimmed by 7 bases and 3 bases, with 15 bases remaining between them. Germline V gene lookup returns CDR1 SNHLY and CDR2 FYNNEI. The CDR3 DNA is TGTGCCAGCACCGGTGGAGGGGATTACACTGAAGCTTTCTTT. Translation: CASTGGGDYTEAFF.

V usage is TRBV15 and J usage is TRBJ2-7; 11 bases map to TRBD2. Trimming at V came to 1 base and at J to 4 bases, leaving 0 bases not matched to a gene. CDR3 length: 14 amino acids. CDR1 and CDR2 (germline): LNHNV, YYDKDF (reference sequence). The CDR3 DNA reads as TGTGCCACCAGCAGAGCTAGCGGGAGGTACGAGCAGTACTTC. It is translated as CATSRASGRYEQYF.

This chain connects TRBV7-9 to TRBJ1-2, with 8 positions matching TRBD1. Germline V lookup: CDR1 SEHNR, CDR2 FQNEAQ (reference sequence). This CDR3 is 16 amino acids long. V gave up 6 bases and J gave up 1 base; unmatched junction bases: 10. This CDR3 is CASSQGTGSYNYGYTF. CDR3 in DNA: TGTGCCAGCAGTCAGGGGACAGGTTCCTATAACTATGGCTACACCTTC.

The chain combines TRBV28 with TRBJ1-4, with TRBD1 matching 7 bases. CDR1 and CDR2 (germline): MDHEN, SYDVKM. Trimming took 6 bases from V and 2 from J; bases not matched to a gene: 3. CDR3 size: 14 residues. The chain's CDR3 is CASRRGRTNEKLFF. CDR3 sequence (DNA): TGTGCCAGCAGAAGGGGGCGGACTAATGAAAAACTGTTTTTT. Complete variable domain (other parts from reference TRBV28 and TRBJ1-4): DVKVTQSSRYLVKRTGEKVFLECVQDMDHENMFWYRQDPGLGLRLIYFSYDVKMKEKGDIPEGYSVSREKKERFSLILESASTNQTSMYLCASRRGRTNEKLFFGSGTQLSVL.

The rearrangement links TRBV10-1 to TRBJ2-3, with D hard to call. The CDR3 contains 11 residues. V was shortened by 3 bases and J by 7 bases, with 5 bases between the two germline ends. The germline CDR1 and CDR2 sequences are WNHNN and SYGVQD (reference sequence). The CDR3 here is CASSDLNTQYF. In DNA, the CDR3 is TGCGCCAGCAGTGATCTTAATACGCAGTATTTT.

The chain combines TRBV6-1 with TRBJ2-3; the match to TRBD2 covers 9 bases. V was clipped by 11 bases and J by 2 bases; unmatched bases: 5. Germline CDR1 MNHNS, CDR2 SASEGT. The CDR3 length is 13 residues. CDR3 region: CACRLAATDTQYF. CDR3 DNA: TGTGCCTGTCGACTAGCGGCCACAGATACGCAGTATTTT.

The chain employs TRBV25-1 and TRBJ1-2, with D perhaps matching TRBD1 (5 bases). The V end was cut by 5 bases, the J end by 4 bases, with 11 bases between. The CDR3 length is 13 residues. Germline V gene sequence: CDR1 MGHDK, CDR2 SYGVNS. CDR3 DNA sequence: TGTGCCAGCAGTCAGGGTGACAGCTATGGCTACACCTTC. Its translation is CASSQGDSYGYTF.

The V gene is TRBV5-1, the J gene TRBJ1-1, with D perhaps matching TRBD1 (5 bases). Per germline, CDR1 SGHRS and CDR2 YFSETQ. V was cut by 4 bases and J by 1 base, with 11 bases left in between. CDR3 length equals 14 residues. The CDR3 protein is CASSIGQTNTEAFF. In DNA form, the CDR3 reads TGCGCCAGCAGCATCGGACAAACGAACACTGAAGCTTTCTTT.

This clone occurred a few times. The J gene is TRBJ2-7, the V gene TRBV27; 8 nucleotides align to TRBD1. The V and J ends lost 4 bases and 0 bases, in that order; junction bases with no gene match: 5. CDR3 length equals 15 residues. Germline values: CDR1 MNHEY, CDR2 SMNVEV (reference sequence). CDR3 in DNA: TGTGCCAGCAGTTCCTGGACAGGGCTCTCCTACGAGCAGTACTTC. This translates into CASSSWTGLSYEQYF.

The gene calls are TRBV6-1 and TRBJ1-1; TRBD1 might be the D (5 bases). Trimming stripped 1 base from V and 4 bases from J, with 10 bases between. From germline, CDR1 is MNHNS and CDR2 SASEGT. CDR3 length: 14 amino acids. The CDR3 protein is CASSEGWRGTEAFF. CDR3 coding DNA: TGTGCCAGCAGTGAAGGCTGGAGGGGCACTGAAGCTTTCTTT.

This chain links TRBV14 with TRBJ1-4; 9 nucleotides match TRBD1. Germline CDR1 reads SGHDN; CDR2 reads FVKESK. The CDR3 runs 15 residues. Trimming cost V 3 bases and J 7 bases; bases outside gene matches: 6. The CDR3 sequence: CASSHLGQGSEKLFF. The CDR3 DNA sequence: TGTGCCAGCAGCCATCTGGGACAGGGAAGTGAAAAACTGTTTTTT.

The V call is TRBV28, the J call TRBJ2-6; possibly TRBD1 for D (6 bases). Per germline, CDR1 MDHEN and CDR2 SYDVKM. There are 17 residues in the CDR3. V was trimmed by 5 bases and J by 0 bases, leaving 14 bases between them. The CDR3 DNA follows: TGTGCCAGCAGTGGTACAGGGCTGGGCTCTGGGGCCAACGTCCTGACTTTC. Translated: CASSGTGLGSGANVLTF.

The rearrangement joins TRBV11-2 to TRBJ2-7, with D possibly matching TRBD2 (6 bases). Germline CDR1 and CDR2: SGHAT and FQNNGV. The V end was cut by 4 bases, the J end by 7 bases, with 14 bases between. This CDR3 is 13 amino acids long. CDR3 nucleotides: TGTGCCAGCAGCTGGGGGGACCGGAGAGAGCAGTACTTC. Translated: CASSWGDRREQYF.

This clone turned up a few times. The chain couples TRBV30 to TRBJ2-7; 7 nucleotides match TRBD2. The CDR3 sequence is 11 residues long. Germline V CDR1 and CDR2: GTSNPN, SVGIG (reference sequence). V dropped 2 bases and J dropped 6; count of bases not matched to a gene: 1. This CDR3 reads CAWSPGGEQYF. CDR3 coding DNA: TGTGCCTGGAGTCCGGGGGGCGAGCAGTACTTC.

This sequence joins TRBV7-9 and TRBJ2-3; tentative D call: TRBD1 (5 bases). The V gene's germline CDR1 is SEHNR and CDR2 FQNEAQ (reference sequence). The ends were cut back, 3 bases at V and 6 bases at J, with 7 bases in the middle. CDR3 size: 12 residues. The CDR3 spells CASSFPGDTQYF. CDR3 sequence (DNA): TGTGCCAGCAGCTTCCCAGGGGATACGCAGTATTTT.